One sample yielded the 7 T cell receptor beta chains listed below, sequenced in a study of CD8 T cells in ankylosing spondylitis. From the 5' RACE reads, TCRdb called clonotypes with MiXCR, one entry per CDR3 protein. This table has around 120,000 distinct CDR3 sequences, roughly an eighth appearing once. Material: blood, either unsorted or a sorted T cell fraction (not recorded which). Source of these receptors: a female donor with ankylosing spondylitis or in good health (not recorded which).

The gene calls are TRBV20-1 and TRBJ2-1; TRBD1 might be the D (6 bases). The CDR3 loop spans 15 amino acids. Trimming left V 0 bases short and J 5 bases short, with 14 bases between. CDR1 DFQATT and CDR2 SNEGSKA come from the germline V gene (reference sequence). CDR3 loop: CSARDGRGSDNEQFF. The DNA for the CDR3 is TGCAGTGCTAGAGATGGTAGGGGGTCAGACAATGAGCAGTTCTTC.

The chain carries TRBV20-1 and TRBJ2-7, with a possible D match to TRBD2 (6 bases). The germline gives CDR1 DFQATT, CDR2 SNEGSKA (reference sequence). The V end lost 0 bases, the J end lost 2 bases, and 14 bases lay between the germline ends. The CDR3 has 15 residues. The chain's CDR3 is CSARDSYGGAYEQYF. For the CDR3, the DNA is TGCAGTGCTAGAGACTCATACGGGGGAGCCTACGAGCAGTACTTC.

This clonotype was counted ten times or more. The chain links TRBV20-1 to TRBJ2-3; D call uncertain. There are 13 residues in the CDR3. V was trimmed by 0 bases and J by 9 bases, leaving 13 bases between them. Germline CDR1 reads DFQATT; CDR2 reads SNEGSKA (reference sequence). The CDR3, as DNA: TGCAGTGCTAGAGATCTCACCGGGTACACGCAGTATTTT. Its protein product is CSARDLTGYTQYF.

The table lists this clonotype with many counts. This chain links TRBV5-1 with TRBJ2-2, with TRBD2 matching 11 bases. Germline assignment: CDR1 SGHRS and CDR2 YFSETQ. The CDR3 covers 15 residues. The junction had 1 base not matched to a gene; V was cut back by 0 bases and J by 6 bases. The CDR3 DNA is TGCGCCAGCAGCTTGGAACTAGCGGGAGCCGGGGAGCTGTTTTTT. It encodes CASSLELAGAGELFF. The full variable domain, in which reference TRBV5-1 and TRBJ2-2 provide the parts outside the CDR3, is KAGVTQTPRYLIKTRGQQVTLSCSPISGHRSVSWYQQTPGQGLQFLFEYFSETQRNKGNFPGRFSGRQFSNSRSEMNVSTLELGDSALYLCASSLELAGAGELFFGEGSRLTVL.

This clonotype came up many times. CDR3 sequence reads: CASSTGVTGELFF. For the CDR3, the DNA is TGCGCCAGCAGCACGGGAGTGACCGGGGAGCTGTTTTTT. V usage is TRBV5-1 and J usage is TRBJ2-2, with a weak D call TRBD2 (6 bases). Trimming removed 4 bases at V and 5 bases at J, with 9 bases between. The CDR3 loop spans 13 amino acids. Germline V gene data show CDR1 as SGHRS and CDR2 as YFSETQ.

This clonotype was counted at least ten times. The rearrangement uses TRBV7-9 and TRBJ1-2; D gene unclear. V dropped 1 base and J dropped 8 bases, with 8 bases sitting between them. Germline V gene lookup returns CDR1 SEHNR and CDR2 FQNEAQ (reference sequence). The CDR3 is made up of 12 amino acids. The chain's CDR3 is CASSLELGGYTF. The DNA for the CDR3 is TGTGCCAGCAGCTTAGAGTTAGGAGGCTACACCTTC.

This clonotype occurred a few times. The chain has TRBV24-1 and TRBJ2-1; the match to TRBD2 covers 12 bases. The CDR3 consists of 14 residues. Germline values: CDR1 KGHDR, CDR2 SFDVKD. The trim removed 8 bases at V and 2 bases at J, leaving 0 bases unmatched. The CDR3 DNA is TGTGCCACCACTAGCGGGGGGGCCTACAATGAGCAGTTCTTC. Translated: CATTSGGAYNEQFF.